Below, one TCR beta chain is given with its context. This table comes from immunoSEQ multiplex PCR, and its TCRdb copy is limited to in-frame clones, with some not included. The sample holds about 56,000 clones, around nine tenths seen once. The data stem from a study of OX40 agonist ivuxolimab in advanced cancers. For the study at large: At 0.01 to 10 mg/kg, ivuxolimab was administered intravenously to patients every 2 weeks.

Per the germline V gene, CDR1 is SQVTM and CDR2 is ANQGSEA. The J segment lost 6 bases and the V segment lost 6 bases, leaving 7 bases of the junction unmatched. The CDR3 has 14 residues. This chain links TRBV29-1 with TRBJ2-2; 10 nucleotides align to TRBD2. Here the sequenced sample was CD4+ or CD8+ T cells sorted from blood, taken in a trial of the OX40 agonist ivuxolimab. This TCR was sampled from an adult with an advanced solid tumor such as melanoma, head and neck, liver or kidney cancer. CDR3 loop: CSVLLAGFAGELFF. The DNA for the CDR3 is TGCAGCGTACTACTAGCGGGGTTCGCCGGGGAGCTGTTTTTT.